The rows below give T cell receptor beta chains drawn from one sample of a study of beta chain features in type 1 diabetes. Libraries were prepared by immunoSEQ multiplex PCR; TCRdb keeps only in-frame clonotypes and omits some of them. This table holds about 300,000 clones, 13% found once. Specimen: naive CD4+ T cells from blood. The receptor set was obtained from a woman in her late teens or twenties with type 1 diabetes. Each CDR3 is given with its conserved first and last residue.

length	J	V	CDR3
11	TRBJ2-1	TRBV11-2	CASSPHNEQFF
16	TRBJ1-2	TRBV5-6	CASSLRRVRGNYGYTF
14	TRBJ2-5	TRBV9	CASSPGLGRETQYF
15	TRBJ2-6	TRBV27	CASLSPSSGANVLTF
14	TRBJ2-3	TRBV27	CASSSVGRADTQYF
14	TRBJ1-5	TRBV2	CASSGGQGNQPQHF
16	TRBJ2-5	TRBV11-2	CASSPTLATAVWSQYF
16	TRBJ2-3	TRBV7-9	CASSLKTSGGTDTQYF
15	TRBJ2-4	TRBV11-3	CASSPRGQGQNIQYF
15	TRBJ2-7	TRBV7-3	CASSLRGGGSYEQYF
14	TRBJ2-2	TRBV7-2	CASSLRLADGELFF
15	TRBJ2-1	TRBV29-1	CSVRTLLSSYNEQFF
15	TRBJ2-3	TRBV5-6	CASSPRWGSTDTQYF
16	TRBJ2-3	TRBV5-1	CASSLALPRGTDTQYF